A selection of T cell receptor beta chains follows, all from one sample in a study of T cell repertoires in cytomegalovirus infection. The antigens these receptors bind are not known. TCRdb fed the reads into MiXCR, producing one record per CDR3 protein. The data hold some 560,000 distinct CDR3 sequences, with just under 40% observed a single time. The starting material was cultured PBMCs, obtained from culture after CMV antigen stimulation. These receptors originate from a human donor in good health (CMV status not recorded). Some clones in this sample may be carry-over from other donors' samples. Both conserved end residues are part of each CDR3. A D gene is named only where the DNA matches it firmly. Not every row has a clone size; where given, it reads once, few, many or a size class.

V	size	J	D	CDR3	DNA
TRBV7-8	NA	TRBJ2-7	NA	CASSERTAYEQYF	TGTGCCAGCAGCGAGCGGACAGCCTACGAGCAGTACTTC
TRBV29-1	NA	TRBJ2-1	NA	CSVSLGSNEQFF	TGCAGCGTTAGTCTAGGGAGCAATGAGCAGTTCTTC
TRBV7-9	NA	TRBJ2-1	NA	CASSLLPGERYNEQFF	TGTGCCAGCAGCTTACTGCCGGGAGAGCGTTACAATGAGCAGTTCTTC
TRBV4-3	NA	TRBJ2-3	NA	CASSQGHTQYF	TGCGCCAGCAGCCAAGGTCATACGCAGTATTTT
TRBV2	NA	TRBJ1-2	NA	CASSDRRRSSLYGYTF	TGTGCCAGCAGTGACAGGCGACGCTCCTCACTCTATGGCTACACCTTC
TRBV4-1	few	TRBJ2-5	NA	CASSRRGTQETQYF	TGCGCCAGCAGCCGACGGGGGACCCAAGAGACCCAGTACTTC
TRBV11-2	NA	TRBJ2-7	TRBD2	CASSLRGMGYVAGTYEQYF	TGTGCCAGCAGCTTACGGGGAATGGGATACGTAGCGGGAACCTACGAGCAGTACTTC
TRBV19	few	TRBJ2-7	NA	CASSIWGDSTYEQYF	TGTGCCAGTAGTATATGGGGGGACAGCACCTACGAGCAGTACTTC
TRBV5-1	few	TRBJ1-4	NA	CASSLGTYDEKLFF	TGCGCCAGCAGCTTAGGGACATATGATGAAAAACTGTTTTTT
TRBV5-1	NA	TRBJ1-1	NA	CASSPEGGVNTEAFF	TGCGCCAGCAGCCCGGAGGGGGGCGTGAACACTGAAGCTTTCTTT
TRBV20-1	NA	TRBJ1-1	TRBD1	CSARGTGDATEAFF	TGCAGTGCTAGGGGGACAGGGGATGCCACTGAAGCTTTCTTT
TRBV12-3/TRBV12-4	NA	TRBJ2-5	TRBD1	CASRPEDRGQETQYF	TGTGCCAGCAGACCGGAAGACAGGGGACAAGAGACCCAGTACTTC
TRBV27	NA	TRBJ2-5	TRBD2	CASSLDAGEVETQYF	TGTGCCAGCAGTTTAGACGCGGGAGAGGTGGAGACCCAGTACTTC
TRBV7-2	many	TRBJ1-5	TRBD1	CASSLRTGLHQPQHF	TGTGCCAGCAGCTTAAGGACAGGGCTCCATCAGCCCCAGCATTTT
TRBV7-6	NA	TRBJ2-3	NA	CASSLDPGGGTTDTQYF	TGTGCCAGCAGTTTAGATCCTGGGGGCGGGACCACAGATACGCAGTATTTT
TRBV4-1	few	TRBJ2-5	TRBD2	CASSQGGGGVQETQYF	TGCGCCAGCAGCCAAGGGGGGGGGGGGGTCCAAGAGACCCAGTACTTC
TRBV4-1	few	TRBJ2-1	TRBD2	CASSREPGGSSYNEQFF	TGCGCCAGCAGCCGCGAACCGGGGGGAAGCTCCTACAATGAGCAGTTCTTC
TRBV27	few	TRBJ2-7	TRBD1	CASSLSPGQTYEQYF	TGTGCCAGCAGTTTATCCCCGGGACAGACCTACGAGCAGTACTTC
TRBV10-2	NA	TRBJ2-4	TRBD2	CASTPGTSVDIQYF	TGCGCCTCGACTCCCGGGACTAGCGTGGACATTCAGTACTTC
TRBV5-6	NA	TRBJ2-2	TRBD2	CASSSAYPRTRDTGELFF	TGTGCCAGCAGCTCCGCCTACCCTCGGACTAGAGACACCGGGGAGCTGTTTTTT
TRBV6-2/TRBV6-3	NA	TRBJ2-5	NA	CASSYRGPTQETQYF	TGTGCCAGCAGTTACCGGGGTCCGACCCAAGAGACCCAGTACTTC
TRBV6-1	NA	TRBJ2-2	NA	CASSVVLNTGELFF	TGTGCCAGCAGTGTAGTACTGAACACCGGGGAGCTGTTTTTT
TRBV7-8	few	TRBJ2-3	TRBD2	CASRSLAGVWDTQYF	TGTGCCAGCAGGTCACTAGCGGGAGTGTGGGATACGCAGTATTTT
TRBV6-2/TRBV6-3	NA	TRBJ2-7	NA	CASKTKPNSYEQYF	TGTGCCAGCAAAACAAAACCTAACTCCTACGAGCAGTACTTC
TRBV14	NA	TRBJ1-1	NA	CASSQVGVGRPAFF	TGTGCCAGCAGCCAAGTGGGGGTAGGCCGTCCGGCTTTCTTT
TRBV6-1	few	TRBJ2-5	TRBD1	CASSRQGWETQYF	TGTGCCAGCAGCCGACAGGGTTGGGAGACCCAGTACTTC
TRBV6-2/TRBV6-3	NA	TRBJ2-1	NA	CASKLTPGGHNEQFF	TGTGCCAGCAAACTGACTCCCGGGGGGCACAATGAGCAGTTCTTC
TRBV19	NA	TRBJ1-2	NA	CASRMGVPNYGYTF	TGTGCCAGCCGGATGGGTGTCCCTAACTATGGCTACACCTTC
TRBV7-2	many	TRBJ2-3	NA	CASSLGPGSDTQYF	TGTGCCAGCAGCTTAGGGCCGGGCTCAGATACGCAGTATTTT
TRBV10-3	NA	TRBJ2-3	NA	CAIKGEGLDTQYF	TGTGCCATCAAAGGTGAAGGGTTAGATACGCAGTATTTT
TRBV7-9	NA	TRBJ1-2	NA	CASSQTQGYTF	TGTGCCAGCAGCCAAACACAGGGCTACACCTTC
TRBV3-1	NA	TRBJ2-1	TRBD1	CASSRDSHNEQFF	TGTGCCAGCAGCCGGGACAGCCACAATGAGCAGTTCTTC
TRBV5-4	NA	TRBJ2-3	TRBD2	CASSSRLAGVRGNTQYF	TGTGCCAGCAGCTCAAGACTAGCGGGAGTGAGAGGGAATACGCAGTATTTT